Presented here are 26 T cell receptor beta chains from one specimen sequenced in a study of T cells in Graves' hyperthyroidism and ophthalmopathy (dated by TCRdb to the late 2010s). The library was obtained by multiplex PCR. The sample was run on an Illumina HiSeq 2000. TCR beta CDR3 regions were amplified from RNA transcripts. A first-round RT-PCR of the TCR CDR3 used the HTBI primer set with the Qiagen OneStep RT-PCR kit. TCRdb itself trimmed the public reads at Q25 with fastp, ran MiXCR and retained productive beta chains. Entries are consolidated by CDR3 protein sequence, retaining the most common genes and DNA. The sample table lists roughly 150,000 distinct CDR3 sequences, about 9.4% of them with a count of one. In total, the top ten clones hold around 20% of the sample. Sequencing used blood. The source of these receptors is a young woman with Graves' hyperthyroidism that later progressed to Graves' ophthalmopathy.

This clonotype was found many times. The rearrangement uses TRBV20-1 and TRBJ1-1, with 9 bases that match TRBD1. V lost 2 bases to trimming and J lost 1 base; unmatched junction nucleotides: 2. Germline CDR1 is DFQATT and CDR2 is SNEGSKA (reference sequence). The CDR3 sequence is 14 residues long. In nucleotides, the CDR3 is TGCAGTGCTAGACCGACAGGGGGGAACACTGAAGCTTTCTTT. Protein product: CSARPTGGNTEAFF.

There are many counts of this clonotype. This sequence joins TRBV29-1 and TRBJ1-1; 8 bases match TRBD1. CDR1 and CDR2 from the germline V gene are SQVTM and ANQGSEA. The CDR3 sequence is 13 residues long. The junction had 7 bases not matched to a gene; V was cut back by 0 bases and J by 10 bases. CDR3 coding DNA: TGCAGCGTTGAAGACCCCCACGGACAGGGAGCTTTCTTT. Protein: CSVEDPHGQGAFF.

This clonotype occurred many times. V gene TRBV30 combines with J gene TRBJ1-1; possibly TRBD1 for D (6 bases). The CDR3 spans 15 residues. The V and J ends lost 2 bases and 1 base respectively, with 14 bases between them. CDR1 and CDR2 from the germline V gene are GTSNPN and SVGIG (reference sequence). The CDR3 sequence: CAWSIPGTSNTEAFF. In nucleotides, the CDR3 is TGTGCCTGGAGTATACCTGGGACATCGAACACTGAAGCTTTCTTT.

The chain recombines TRBV4-1 with TRBJ2-3; D gene uncertain. Trimming shortened V by 4 bases and J by 0 bases, and 23 bases separated the two germline ends. The CDR3 consists of 19 residues. Germline loops: CDR1 MGHRA, CDR2 YSYEKL. CDR3 residues: CASSPRLGGPITSTDTQYF. The CDR3 DNA reads as TGCGCCAGCAGCCCCCGACTGGGCGGACCCATTACTAGCACAGATACGCAGTATTTT.

The chain recombines TRBV14 with TRBJ1-2, with 9 bases lining up with TRBD1. CDR3 length equals 17 residues. Per the germline V gene, CDR1 is SGHDN and CDR2 is FVKESK. Germline trimming cut 0 bases from V and 4 bases from J; bases unmatched to any gene: 9. CDR3 bases: TGTGCCAGCAGCCAAGATCGGGGACAGGGCGAGGCCTATGGCTACACCTTC. Amino acids: CASSQDRGQGEAYGYTF. The variable domain in full, with the rest retrieved from reference TRBV14 and TRBJ1-2, is EAGVTQFPSHSVIEKGQTVTLRCDPISGHDNLYWYRRVMGKEIKFLLHFVKESKQDESGMPNNRFLAERTGGTYSTLKVQPAELEDSGVYFCASSQDRGQGEAYGYTFGSGTRLTVV.

CDR3 coding DNA: TGTGCCAGCAGTGTGCCAAGGACAGAAAAACCCGGGGCCAACGTCCTGACTTTC. The encoded protein is CASSVPRTEKPGANVLTF. J is TRBJ2-6 and V is TRBV9; D perhaps matches TRBD1 (6 bases). This CDR3 spans 18 amino acids. Germline lookup yields CDR1 SGDLS and CDR2 YYNGEE. The ends were cut back, 5 bases at V and 4 bases at J, with 22 bases in the middle.

This clonotype was counted many times. The J gene is TRBJ1-5, the V gene TRBV6-1; maybe TRBD1 (5 bases). This CDR3 contains 15 residues. The V end was cut by 6 bases, the J end by 3 bases, with 15 bases between. From germline, CDR1 is MNHNS and CDR2 SASEGT. CDR3 nucleotides: TGTGCCAGCAGAGCAGTTGGGGGAAACAATCAGCCCCAGCATTTT. Translation: CASRAVGGNNQPQHF.

This clonotype was observed a few times. The chain links TRBV19 to TRBJ2-5; TRBD1 agrees at 8 bases. The CDR3 is 14 amino acids. V dropped 4 bases and J dropped 2; count of bases not matched to a gene: 3. Germline loops: CDR1 LNHDA, CDR2 SQIVND (reference sequence). CDR3 region: CASSTRGRQETQYF. CDR3 DNA sequence: TGTGCCAGTAGTACCAGGGGGCGACAAGAGACCCAGTACTTC.

J is TRBJ2-5 and V is TRBV9; weak D call: TRBD2 (5 bases). Deletions cut 4 bases from V and 1 base from J, with 8 bases between. The CDR3 covers 13 residues. Germline V lookup: CDR1 SGDLS, CDR2 YYNGEE. CDR3 in amino acids: CASSFEGQETQYF. CDR3 bases: TGTGCCAGCAGCTTCGAGGGCCAAGAGACCCAGTACTTC.

This clonotype was seen at least ten times. The chain uses TRBV12-3 or TRBV12-4 and TRBJ1-6; D gene ambiguous. Trimming took 5 bases from V and 13 from J, leaving 18 bases between them. The CDR3 extends over 14 amino acids. CDR3 region: CASSPIPGVFPLHF. As DNA, the CDR3 is TGTGCCAGCAGTCCCATCCCGGGAGTTTTTCCCCTCCACTTT.

This clonotype was observed at least ten times. The rearrangement uses TRBV20-1 and TRBJ2-7, with 8 nucleotides matching TRBD1. Germline trimming cut 5 bases from V and 7 bases from J; bases unmatched to any gene: 13. The germline V gene has CDR1 DFQATT and CDR2 SNEGSKA (reference sequence). The CDR3 consists of 14 residues. CDR3: CSARQGAPSGEQYF. DNA for the CDR3: TGCAGTGCTCGCCAGGGGGCCCCTTCGGGTGAGCAGTACTTC.

In this sample, this clonotype turned up many times. CDR3 sequence reads: CASSLSGGAINEQFF. CDR3 sequence (DNA): TGTGCCAGCAGCTTAAGCGGGGGGGCCATCAATGAGCAGTTCTTC. J is TRBJ2-1 and V is TRBV7-3; 9 nucleotides match TRBD2. CDR3 length equals 15 residues. Germline lookup yields CDR1 SGHTA and CDR2 FQGTGA. V lost 1 base to trimming and J lost 6 bases; unmatched junction nucleotides: 4.

This clonotype was detected many times. The CDR3 spells CASRPTSTGELFF. In DNA form, the CDR3 reads TGTGCCAGCAGACCGACTAGCACCGGGGAGCTGTTTTTT. The V call is TRBV12-3 or TRBV12-4, the J call TRBJ2-2, with D possibly TRBD2 on 6 matching bases. Between the trimmed V and J ends, which lost 6 bases and 4 bases, there was a span of 9 bases. This CDR3 contains 13 residues.

Ten or more counts support this clonotype. The chain employs TRBV28 and TRBJ1-2, with D maybe TRBD1 (5 bases). There are 14 residues in the CDR3. Germline V gives CDR1 MDHEN, CDR2 SYDVKM. V shed 5 bases and J shed 3 bases, with 13 bases lying between them. DNA of the CDR3: TGTGCCAGCAGTGCCTCTCGGGGGGACTATGGCTACACCTTC. Protein sequence: CASSASRGDYGYTF.

Ten or more counts support this clonotype. This chain joins TRBV19 and TRBJ1-4, with D maybe TRBD1 (5 bases). The CDR3 covers 14 residues. The V gene lost 7 bases and the J gene lost 7 bases, with 16 bases spanning the gap. Germline lookup yields CDR1 LNHDA and CDR2 SQIVND (reference sequence). The CDR3 nucleotides are TGTGCCAGTAATACAGGAAGTGACGGTGAAAAACTGTTTTTT. Translating gives CASNTGSDGEKLFF.

This clonotype was observed at least ten times. J is TRBJ2-1 and V is TRBV7-3; possible D gene TRBD2, 5 bases. CDR1 is SGHTA, CDR2 FQGTGA, per germline. This CDR3 contains 13 residues. V was pared by 0 bases and J by 8 bases, with 8 bases between. The DNA for the CDR3 is TGTGCCAGCAGCTTAACCCGGGGAGATGAGCAGTTCTTC. It translates to CASSLTRGDEQFF.

This clonotype was observed many times. This sequence joins TRBV11-2 and TRBJ2-7, with D unresolved. V lost 5 bases to trimming and J lost 0 bases, with 11 bases between them. The CDR3 is made up of 14 amino acids. CDR1 is SGHAT and CDR2 is FQNNGV in the germline V gene. DNA of the CDR3: TGTGCCAGCAGCCTAACTATGAGCTCCTACGAGCAGTACTTC. Translated: CASSLTMSSYEQYF.

This clonotype was found many times. This chain connects TRBV7-2 to TRBJ1-1; a weak D match, TRBD1 (6 bases). There are 14 residues in the CDR3. V lost 5 bases to trimming and J lost 4 bases, with 14 bases between them. Per germline, CDR1 SGHTA and CDR2 FQGNSA. DNA for the CDR3: TGTGCCAGCAGCCCTCTCGGGGGCCTCACTGAAGCTTTCTTT. Amino acid sequence: CASSPLGGLTEAFF.

The table lists this clonotype with many counts. The chain employs TRBV28 and TRBJ1-2; D not certain. Trimming took 5 bases from V and 2 from J, leaving 6 bases between them. This CDR3 contains 12 residues. Germline V gene data show CDR1 as MDHEN and CDR2 as SYDVKM. CDR3 nucleotides: TGTGCCAGCAGTCCTGCCAACTATGGCTACACCTTC. Its protein product is CASSPANYGYTF.

Ten or more counts support this clonotype. The chain has TRBV24-1 and TRBJ2-1; 7 bases line up with TRBD2. CDR3 length: 16 residues. V shed 7 bases and J 0 bases; nucleotides not matched to a gene: 8. Germline V gives CDR1 KGHDR, CDR2 SFDVKD. The CDR3 DNA reads as TGTGCCACCAGCGTGGGAGGCGGGAGCTCCTACAATGAGCAGTTCTTC. Protein product: CATSVGGGSSYNEQFF.

This clonotype appeared many times. The chain joins TRBV16 to TRBJ2-1; 12 nucleotides align to TRBD2. This CDR3 region has 15 residues. The germline gives CDR1 KGHSY, CDR2 FQNENV. Unmatched junction bases numbered 14, after V lost 10 bases and J lost 10 bases. CDR3 DNA: TGTGCCACCATCCCGTTGACTAGCGGGAGCGGCGAGCAGTTCTTC. This encodes CATIPLTSGSGEQFF.

This chain uses TRBV5-4 with TRBJ1-4, with a possible D match to TRBD1 (5 bases). V lost 5 bases and J lost 3, with 8 bases in between. Germline CDR1 and CDR2: SGHNT and YYREEE (reference sequence). CDR3 length: 13 residues. CDR3 protein: CASRDNPNEKLFF. The CDR3 nucleotides read TGTGCCAGCAGGGACAACCCTAATGAAAAACTGTTTTTT.

This clonotype was counted a few times. The genes are TRBV6-9 and TRBJ2-2; 12 nucleotides agree with TRBD2. The V and J ends lost 3 bases and 7 bases, in that order; junction bases with no gene match: 3. The germline gives CDR1 MNHGY, CDR2 SVAAGI. The CDR3 length is 15 residues. The CDR3 protein is CASSYLAGGNGELFF. In DNA form, the CDR3 reads TGTGCCAGCAGTTACCTAGCGGGAGGGAACGGGGAGCTGTTTTTT.

In its sample, this clonotype was seen many times. This chain joins TRBV5-4 and TRBJ1-1; D is unresolved. CDR1 is SGHNT, CDR2 YYREEE, per germline (reference sequence). The CDR3 is 13 residues long. V lost 0 bases and J lost 6, with 9 bases in between. CDR3 coding DNA: TGTGCCAGCAGCTTGGTTGGAGGCCCTGAAGCTTTCTTT. This codes for CASSLVGGPEAFF.

The chain recombines TRBV4-1 with TRBJ1-5; D unresolved. Germline CDR1 is MGHRA and CDR2 is YSYEKL. CDR3 size: 15 residues. V was shortened by 1 base and J by 5 bases, with 12 bases between the two germline ends. The CDR3 DNA sequence: TGCGCCAGCAGCCAAGGGATCGGTAGGGATCAGCCCCAGCATTTT. It yields the protein CASSQGIGRDQPQHF.

This clonotype was recorded many times. This rearrangement joins TRBV30 to TRBJ1-4; no definite D call. Trimming left V 2 bases short and J 7 bases short, with 20 bases between. The CDR3 consists of 16 residues. Germline CDR1 reads GTSNPN; CDR2 reads SVGIG (reference sequence). The chain's CDR3 is CAWSPPPARRGEKLFF. For the CDR3, the DNA is TGTGCCTGGAGTCCCCCCCCGGCAAGGAGAGGTGAAAAACTGTTTTTT.